A single sample gave rise to the 14 T cell receptor beta chains below, sequenced in a study of regulatory T cells in long-lasting Graves disease. Stated time point: persistent/refractory GD, antithyroid drugs over 5 years with positive TRAb. RNA extracted from PBMCs served as the sequencing template. In building TCR beta libraries, iRepertoire HTBI primers were used together with Arm-PCR of CDR3 regions. TCRdb re-derived calls from the multiplex PCR reads in MiXCR, one entry per CDR3 protein. The table includes around 450,000 distinct CDR3 sequences, 20% to 25% detected once. Here the sequenced sample was peripheral blood mononuclear cells (PBMCs), taken when the disease was refractory, from a patient treated with antithyroid drugs. Source of these receptors: a female donor with Graves disease.

This clonotype was seen at least ten times. The chain links TRBV5-6 to TRBJ1-2; D remains ambiguous. V was trimmed by 1 base and J by 4 bases, leaving 11 bases between them. Germline V gene sequence: CDR1 SGHDT, CDR2 YYEEEE. The CDR3 consists of 14 residues. In DNA form, the CDR3 reads TGTGCCAGCAGCTTGAGGATAAGTTTCTATGGCTACACCTTC. It translates to CASSLRISFYGYTF.

This clonotype was found many times. The chain carries TRBV11-3 and TRBJ1-1; possible D gene TRBD1, 6 bases. There are 17 residues in the CDR3. The V and J ends lost 5 bases and 0 bases respectively, with 19 bases between them. Germline CDR1 SGHNT, CDR2 YENEEA. Written as DNA, the CDR3 is TGTGCCAGCAGCGCTCAGGGGTATGGTAGGATGAACACTGAAGCTTTCTTT. Translation: CASSAQGYGRMNTEAFF.

This clonotype has a count of ten or more. The chain joins TRBV29-1 to TRBJ2-5; 7 bases fit TRBD2. Germline CDR1 SQVTM, CDR2 ANQGSEA. J was trimmed by 5 bases and V by 7 bases; bases with no gene match: 7. CDR3 size: 12 residues. The CDR3 nucleotides are TGCAGCGCAGGGAGGGAGGGGGAGACCCAGTACTTC. Its translation: CSAGREGETQYF.

This clonotype was counted ten times or more. The J gene is TRBJ2-5, the V gene TRBV27; D remains ambiguous. This CDR3 is built from 13 residues. V dropped 6 bases and J dropped 7 bases, with 15 bases sitting between them. Germline values: CDR1 MNHEY, CDR2 SMNVEV (reference sequence). The CDR3 region has the DNA TGTGCCAGCAGACGGACGGCCTTAGGGACCCAGTACTTC. Translated, it gives CASRRTALGTQYF.

This chain joins TRBV24-1 and TRBJ2-3; no firm D call. The CDR3 is 16 residues long. V lost 0 bases and J lost 0, with 9 bases in between. Germline V gene sequence: CDR1 KGHDR, CDR2 SFDVKD. The CDR3 nucleotides are TGTGCCACCAGTGATTTGGGCGGCACTAGCACAGATACGCAGTATTTT. It specifies CATSDLGGTSTDTQYF.

This clonotype has a handful of counts. The rearrangement joins TRBV6-1 to TRBJ1-2; D not resolved. This CDR3 has 13 amino acids. V was cut by 6 bases and J by 3 bases, with 11 bases left in between. From germline, CDR1 is MNHNS and CDR2 SASEGT. CDR3 in amino acids: CASSETSDYGYTF. The CDR3 nucleotides read TGTGCCAGCAGCGAAACCTCGGACTATGGCTACACCTTC.

This chain joins TRBV10-3 and TRBJ1-2; D gene uncertain. CDR1 and CDR2 (germline): ENHRY, SYGVKD. The CDR3 is 12 residues long. V dropped 4 bases and J dropped 2 bases, with 5 bases sitting between them. The CDR3 protein is CAISVGNYGYTF. The DNA of the CDR3 is TGTGCCATCAGTGTAGGGAACTATGGCTACACCTTC.

In its sample, this clonotype was seen a few times. V and J are TRBV5-1 and TRBJ2-5, with D tentatively TRBD2 (5 bases). There are 14 residues in the CDR3. Looked up from germline, CDR1 is SGHRS and CDR2 is YFSETQ. V lost 1 base and J 3 bases, leaving 10 bases between the germline ends. CDR3: CASSLTLGKETQYF. The CDR3 nucleotides are TGCGCCAGCAGCTTGACGCTCGGGAAAGAGACCCAGTACTTC.

Only a few counts were recorded for this clonotype. This chain uses TRBV5-1 with TRBJ1-1; 10 bases agree with TRBD1. The CDR3 totals 15 residues. Germline V lookup: CDR1 SGHRS, CDR2 YFSETQ. V shed 3 bases, J shed 0 bases, and the junction held 2 bases outside the gene matches. This chain's CDR3 is CASSSDRGLNTEAFF. The CDR3 DNA sequence: TGCGCCAGCAGCTCGGACAGGGGGTTGAACACTGAAGCTTTCTTT.

The J gene is TRBJ2-7, the V gene TRBV19, with D tentatively TRBD2 (5 bases). The germline V and J ends were trimmed by 6 bases and 6 bases, with 15 bases remaining between them. The germline CDR1 and CDR2 sequences are LNHDA and SQIVND (reference sequence). CDR3 length equals 13 residues. This CDR3 reads CASRDYFPLEQYF. CDR3 nucleotides: TGTGCCAGTAGAGACTACTTCCCCCTCGAGCAGTACTTC. Based on the CDR3 plus reference TRBV19 and TRBJ2-7, the full variable domain is DGGITQSPKYLFRKEGQNVTLSCEQNLNHDAMYWYRQDPGQGLRLIYYSQIVNDFQKGDIAEGYSVSREKKESFPLTVTSAQKNPTAFYLCASRDYFPLEQYFGPGTRLTVT.

The chain joins TRBV5-8 to TRBJ2-1; 9 bases are shared with TRBD2. The CDR3 spans 15 residues. CDR1 and CDR2 from the germline V gene are SGHTS and YDEGEE. V was pared by 4 bases and J by 3 bases, with 5 bases of the junction left unmatched. The CDR3 DNA is TGTGCCAGCAGCCGCACTAGCGGGCTCTACAATGAGCAGTTCTTC. This codes for CASSRTSGLYNEQFF.

This clonotype was counted a few times. Here the CDR3 DNA reads TGTGCCAGCAAGGACAGGGCAAACACAGATACGCAGTATTTT. Residues: CASKDRANTDTQYF. The V gene is TRBV2, the J gene TRBJ2-3, with 8 bases aligning to TRBD1. CDR1 SNHLY and CDR2 FYNNEI come from the germline V gene. This CDR3 has 14 amino acids. J was trimmed by 2 bases and V by 7 bases; bases with no gene match: 5.

Turning to this clonotype: A single base separates this from a much larger clone, so it may be a read error. The V gene is TRBV12-3 or TRBV12-4, the J gene TRBJ1-5; no firm D call. The DNA end favors TRBJ2-3, so the J call may be wrong. The CDR3 runs to 12 residues. Here the CDR3 reads CASSFIGQPQYF. DNA for the CDR3: TGTGCCAGCAGTTTTATAGGTCAGCCCCAGTATTTT.

This clonotype was counted at least ten times. V gene TRBV28 combines with J gene TRBJ1-1; D not resolved. The CDR3 spans 13 residues. The germline V gene encodes CDR1 MDHEN and CDR2 SYDVKM. V was trimmed by 6 bases and J by 7 bases, leaving 15 bases between them. This CDR3 is CASRSPGSREAFF. CDR3 bases: TGTGCCAGCAGAAGCCCCGGGAGCCGTGAAGCTTTCTTT.